This passage covers 17 T cell receptor beta chains from one sample sequenced in a study of post-analysis software for immune sequencing data. Study-level findings and limits: Compared with controls, patients had more of about 5 TRBV segments, including TRBV5-6, TRBV5-1 and TRBV20-1.

What these receptors recognize is not known. The authors incorporated unique molecular identifiers into the TCR beta cDNA libraries. MiXCR, applied by TCRdb to the PCR reads, yields one record per CDR3 protein. The sample has some 890,000 distinct CDR3 sequences, about 50% seen once. Sequenced sample: blood. The receptors here all came from a girl under 18 with multiple sclerosis.

This chain links TRBV29-1 with TRBJ2-1; the match to TRBD2 covers 7 bases. J was trimmed by 2 bases and V by 6 bases; bases with no gene match: 10. The CDR3 extends over 15 amino acids. Per the germline V gene, CDR1 is SQVTM and CDR2 is ANQGSEA. The CDR3 spells CSVFRAGSTYNEQFF. The CDR3 DNA reads as TGCAGCGTCTTCCGAGCGGGGTCCACCTACAATGAGCAGTTCTTC.

This clonotype was seen only a few times. V usage is TRBV7-3 and J usage is TRBJ1-1; weak D call: TRBD1 (6 bases). Trimming shortened V by 4 bases and J by 9 bases, and 15 bases separated the two germline ends. CDR1 and CDR2 (germline): SGHTA, FQGTGA. The CDR3 has 13 amino acids. The CDR3 coding sequence is TGTGCCAGCAGCTCGACAGGCGCCACCCAAGCTTTCTTT. Translated: CASSSTGATQAFF.

This clonotype was recorded a few times. This sequence joins TRBV11-3 and TRBJ2-7, with D possibly matching TRBD2 (6 bases). CDR1 and CDR2 from the germline V gene are SGHNT and YENEEA. CDR3 length equals 14 residues. V lost 5 bases to trimming and J lost 7 bases, with 18 bases between them. The CDR3 protein is CASSPHRASVEQYF. The DNA for the CDR3 is TGTGCCAGCAGCCCCCACCGGGCTAGCGTTGAGCAGTACTTC. The whole variable domain, remainder taken from reference TRBV11-3 and TRBJ2-7, is EAGVVQSPRYKIIEKKQPVAFWCNPISGHNTLYWYLQNLGQGPELLIRYENEEAVDDSQLPKDRFSAERLKGVDSTLKIQPAELGDSAVYLCASSPHRASVEQYFGPGTRLTVT.

The chain joins TRBV12-3 or TRBV12-4 to TRBJ1-2; 7 positions agree with TRBD1. V trimming: 0 bases; J trimming: 7 bases; junction bases outside the gene matches: 5. CDR3 length equals 14 residues. The CDR3 here is CASSLAQGVFGYTF. The CDR3 nucleotides read TGTGCCAGCAGTTTAGCCCAGGGGGTCTTTGGCTACACCTTC.

V and J are TRBV20-1 and TRBJ2-4; D call uncertain. Germline CDR1 DFQATT, CDR2 SNEGSKA (reference sequence). The CDR3 length is 15 residues. The V gene lost 6 bases and the J gene lost 0 bases, with 15 bases spanning the gap. CDR3 sequence reads: CSAPGEARAKNIQYF. In nucleotides, the CDR3 is TGCAGTGCACCCGGTGAGGCGAGAGCCAAAAACATTCAGTACTTC.

V usage is TRBV7-2 and J usage is TRBJ2-7; D remains ambiguous. The germline gives CDR1 SGHTA, CDR2 FQGNSA. The V end lost 5 bases, the J end lost 0 bases, and 14 bases lay between the germline ends. The CDR3 is 15 residues long. CDR3 nucleotide sequence: TGTGCCAGCAGCCCCGGACCTTACCTCTCCTACGAGCAGTACTTC. Translating gives CASSPGPYLSYEQYF.

V is TRBV18 and J is TRBJ1-2, with D possibly matching TRBD1 (5 bases). The CDR3 totals 13 residues. Germline assignment: CDR1 KGHSH and CDR2 LQKENI. V lost 2 bases to trimming and J lost 8 bases, with 12 bases between them. The CDR3 sequence: CASSPSDSRGYTF. The CDR3, as DNA: TGTGCCAGCTCACCATCCGACAGCCGGGGCTACACCTTC. Complete variable domain (other parts from reference TRBV18 and TRBJ1-2): NAGVMQNPRHLVRRRGQEARLRCSPMKGHSHVYWYRQLPEEGLKFMVYLQKENIIDESGMPKERFSAEFPKEGPSILRIQQVVRGDSAAYFCASSPSDSRGYTFGSGTRLTVV.

This chain links TRBV2 with TRBJ2-3; D not resolved. The CDR3 runs 14 residues. V gave up 4 bases and J gave up 2 bases, with 10 bases separating them. Germline CDR1 SNHLY, CDR2 FYNNEI. DNA for the CDR3: TGTGCCAGCAGTGTACAGCGCAACACAGATACGCAGTATTTT. Its translation is CASSVQRNTDTQYF.

This clonotype was seen just once. The V gene is TRBV3-1, the J gene TRBJ2-7; D might be TRBD1 or TRBD2, each matching 5 bases. The germline gives CDR1 LGHDT, CDR2 YNNKEL (reference sequence). Trimming removed 1 base from V and 0 bases from J, with 25 bases in between. The CDR3 sequence is 20 residues long. CDR3 sequence: CASSQGGAWEDVGVSYEQYF. The DNA of the CDR3 is TGTGCCAGCAGCCAAGGGGGAGCTTGGGAAGACGTGGGGGTCTCCTACGAGCAGTACTTC.

In this sample, this clonotype turned up once. The CDR3 region has the DNA TGTGCCAGCGAAGACAGGGCGCGGGAGACCCAGTACTTC. This sequence encodes CASEDRARETQYF. The gene calls are TRBV19 and TRBJ2-5; 7 nucleotides agree with TRBD1. The J segment lost 5 bases and the V segment lost 9 bases, leaving 9 bases of the junction unmatched. The CDR3 contains 13 residues. CDR1 and CDR2 from the germline V gene are LNHDA and SQIVND (reference sequence).

V is TRBV2 and J is TRBJ2-6; D is ambiguous. Per germline, CDR1 SNHLY and CDR2 FYNNEI. CDR3 size: 16 residues. Trimming pared 5 bases from V and 1 base from J, leaving 12 bases between. The CDR3 sequence: CASSQGRMSGANVLTF. In nucleotides, the CDR3 is TGTGCCAGCAGTCAAGGCAGAATGTCTGGGGCCAACGTCCTGACTTTC.

The V gene is TRBV20-1, the J gene TRBJ2-7, with a possible D match to TRBD1 (6 bases). The V gene's germline CDR1 is DFQATT and CDR2 SNEGSKA (reference sequence). V was trimmed by 4 bases and J by 3 bases, leaving 13 bases between them. The CDR3 is made up of 13 amino acids. CDR3 in DNA: TGCAGTGCTATCCGGGACACCTTCTACGAGCAGTACTTC. Protein sequence: CSAIRDTFYEQYF.

This clonotype showed up just once. The rearrangement uses TRBV5-1 and TRBJ2-1, with a weak D call TRBD1 (7 bases). The end of the DNA aligns better with TRBJ2-7, so the J call may be wrong. The CDR3 loop spans 15 amino acids. Germline V gene data show CDR1 as SGHRS and CDR2 as YFSETQ. The CDR3 DNA reads as TGCGCCAGCAGCGCCCAGGGGGGCTCCTACAATGAGCAGTACTTC. Translating it yields CASSAQGGSYNEQYF.

Details on this clonotype: A much larger clone sits a single nucleotide away, making a read error possible. For the CDR3, the DNA is TGCGCCAGCAGCCAAGCTTCAGGGCAGCTTCTTTCCTACGGGCAGTACTTC. Its protein product is CASSQASGQLLSYGQYF. The rearrangement uses TRBV4-3 and TRBJ2-5; D is possibly TRBD1 (5 bases). Germline values: CDR1 LGHNA, CDR2 YSLEER. V lost 1 base and J 11 bases, leaving 26 bases between the germline ends. The CDR3 sequence is 17 residues long.

The J gene is TRBJ2-1, the V gene TRBV9; possibly TRBD1 for D (6 bases). This CDR3 region has 16 residues. Trimming shortened V by 1 base and J by 1 base, and 12 bases separated the two germline ends. The V gene's germline CDR1 is SGDLS and CDR2 YYNGEE. In DNA, the CDR3 is TGTGCCAGCAGCGTAAGGGGGACCCAATCCTACAATGAGCAGTTCTTC. The encoded protein is CASSVRGTQSYNEQFF.

This sequence joins TRBV6-8 and TRBJ2-3, with 10 bases lining up with TRBD2. Germline values: CDR1 MNHGY, CDR2 SAAAGT. V gave up 6 bases and J gave up 9 bases; unmatched junction bases: 12. The CDR3 sequence is 15 residues long. CDR3 loop: CASRTGTSAERTQYF. CDR3 nucleotide sequence: TGTGCCAGCAGAACCGGGACTAGCGCCGAGAGGACGCAGTATTTT.

The chain couples TRBV5-6 to TRBJ2-1; TRBD2 is a possible D gene (6 bases). This CDR3 is 15 amino acids long. Trimming cost V 6 bases and J 0 bases, with 13 bases left between them. Per the germline V gene, CDR1 is SGHDT and CDR2 is YYEEEE. Written as DNA, the CDR3 is TGTGCCAGCAACAAAAGGGGAGGCTCCTACAATGAGCAGTTCTTC. Its translation is CASNKRGGSYNEQFF.